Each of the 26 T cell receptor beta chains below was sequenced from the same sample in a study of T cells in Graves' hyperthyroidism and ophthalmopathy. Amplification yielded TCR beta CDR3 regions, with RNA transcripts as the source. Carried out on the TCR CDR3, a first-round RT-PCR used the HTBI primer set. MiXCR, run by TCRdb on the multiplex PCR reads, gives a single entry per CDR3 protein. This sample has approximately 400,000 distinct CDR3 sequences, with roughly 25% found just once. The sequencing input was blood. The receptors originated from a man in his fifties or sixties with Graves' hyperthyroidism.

CDR3 sequence (DNA): TGTGCCAGCACCCTAGGAATGAACACTGAAGCTTTCTTT. Translation: CASTLGMNTEAFF. The rearrangement joins TRBV6-1 to TRBJ1-1; D ambiguous. Germline V gene sequence: CDR1 MNHNS, CDR2 SASEGT. CDR3 size: 13 residues. Trimming took off 7 bases at V and 0 bases at J, with 9 bases between the two ends.

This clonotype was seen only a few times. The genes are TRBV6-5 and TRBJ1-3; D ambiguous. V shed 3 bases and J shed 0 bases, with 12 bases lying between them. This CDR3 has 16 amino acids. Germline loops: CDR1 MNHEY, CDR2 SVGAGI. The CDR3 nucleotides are TGTGCCAGCAGTTATGGGCAGAGATCCTCTGGAAACACCATATATTTT. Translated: CASSYGQRSSGNTIYF.

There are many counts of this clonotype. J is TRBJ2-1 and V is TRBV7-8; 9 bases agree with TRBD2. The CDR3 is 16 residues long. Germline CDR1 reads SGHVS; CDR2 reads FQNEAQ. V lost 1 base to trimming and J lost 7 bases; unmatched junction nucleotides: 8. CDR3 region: CASSLGREGRRNEQFF. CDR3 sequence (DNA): TGTGCCAGCAGCTTAGGGCGGGAGGGACGTAGGAATGAGCAGTTCTTC.

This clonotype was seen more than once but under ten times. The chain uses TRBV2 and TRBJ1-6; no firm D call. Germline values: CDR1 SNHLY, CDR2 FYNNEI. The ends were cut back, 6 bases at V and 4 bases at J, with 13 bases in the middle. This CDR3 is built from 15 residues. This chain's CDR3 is CASRRQAEYNSPLHF. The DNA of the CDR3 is TGTGCCAGCAGAAGGCAGGCCGAATATAATTCACCCCTCCACTTT.

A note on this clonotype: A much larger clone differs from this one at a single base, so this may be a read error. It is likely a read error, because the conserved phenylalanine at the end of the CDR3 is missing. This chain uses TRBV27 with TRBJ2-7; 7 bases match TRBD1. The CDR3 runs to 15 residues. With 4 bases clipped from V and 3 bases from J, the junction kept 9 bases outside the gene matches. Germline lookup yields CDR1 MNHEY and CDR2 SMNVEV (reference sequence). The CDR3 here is CASSSLTGWDYEQYL. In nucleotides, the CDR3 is TGTGCCAGCAGTTCACTGACAGGGTGGGACTACGAGCAGTACCTC.

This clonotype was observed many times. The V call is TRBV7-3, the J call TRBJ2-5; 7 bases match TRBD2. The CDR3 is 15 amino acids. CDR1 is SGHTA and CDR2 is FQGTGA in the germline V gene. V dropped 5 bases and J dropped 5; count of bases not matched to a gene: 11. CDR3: CASSLGTISLETQYF. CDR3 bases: TGTGCCAGCAGCCTGGGGACTATTTCGTTGGAGACCCAGTACTTC.

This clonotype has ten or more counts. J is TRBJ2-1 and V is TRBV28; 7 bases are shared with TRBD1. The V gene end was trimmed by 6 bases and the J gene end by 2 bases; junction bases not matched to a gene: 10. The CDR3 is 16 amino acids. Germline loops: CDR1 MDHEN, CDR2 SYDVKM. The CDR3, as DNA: TGTGCCAGCAGAAATACAGGGGACAGCCCCTACAATGAGCAGTTCTTC. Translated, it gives CASRNTGDSPYNEQFF.

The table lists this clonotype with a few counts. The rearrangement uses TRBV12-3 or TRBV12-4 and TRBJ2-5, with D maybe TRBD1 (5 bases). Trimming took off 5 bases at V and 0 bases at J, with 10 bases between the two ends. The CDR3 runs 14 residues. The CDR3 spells CASSRDRYQETQYF. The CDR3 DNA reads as TGTGCCAGCAGTCGAGACAGATACCAAGAGACCCAGTACTTC.

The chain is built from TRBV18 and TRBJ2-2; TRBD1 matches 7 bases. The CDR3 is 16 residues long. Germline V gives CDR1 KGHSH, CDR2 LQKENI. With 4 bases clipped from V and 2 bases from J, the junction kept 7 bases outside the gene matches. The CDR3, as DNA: TGTGCCAGCTCACTACTTGGACAGGAAAACACCGGGGAGCTGTTTTTT. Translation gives CASSLLGQENTGELFF. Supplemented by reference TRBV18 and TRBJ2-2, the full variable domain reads NAGVMQNPRHLVRRRGQEARLRCSPMKGHSHVYWYRQLPEEGLKFMVYLQKENIIDESGMPKERFSAEFPKEGPSILRIQQVVRGDSAAYFCASSLLGQENTGELFFGEGSRLTVL.

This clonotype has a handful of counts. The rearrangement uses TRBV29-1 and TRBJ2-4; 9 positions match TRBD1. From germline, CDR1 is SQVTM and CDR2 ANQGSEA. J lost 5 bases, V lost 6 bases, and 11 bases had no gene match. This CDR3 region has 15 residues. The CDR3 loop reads CSVTYRGRGENIQYF. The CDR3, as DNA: TGCAGCGTAACATACAGGGGGCGCGGAGAAAACATTCAGTACTTC.

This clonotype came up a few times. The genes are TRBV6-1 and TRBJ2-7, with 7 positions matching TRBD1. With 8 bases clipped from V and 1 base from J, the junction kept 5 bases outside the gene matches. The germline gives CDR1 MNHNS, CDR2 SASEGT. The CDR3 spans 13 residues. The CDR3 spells CASGGQDSYEQYF. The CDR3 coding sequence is TGTGCCAGCGGTGGACAGGATTCCTACGAGCAGTACTTC.

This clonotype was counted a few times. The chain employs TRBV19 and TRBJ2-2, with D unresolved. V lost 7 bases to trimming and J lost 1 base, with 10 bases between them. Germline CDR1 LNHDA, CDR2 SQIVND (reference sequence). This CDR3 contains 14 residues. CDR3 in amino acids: CASKGHWNTGELFF. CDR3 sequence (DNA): TGTGCCAGTAAAGGGCACTGGAACACCGGGGAGCTGTTTTTT. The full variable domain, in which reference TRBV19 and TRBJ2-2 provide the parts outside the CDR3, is DGGITQSPKYLFRKEGQNVTLSCEQNLNHDAMYWYRQDPGQGLRLIYYSQIVNDFQKGDIAEGYSVSREKKESFPLTVTSAQKNPTAFYLCASKGHWNTGELFFGEGSRLTVL.

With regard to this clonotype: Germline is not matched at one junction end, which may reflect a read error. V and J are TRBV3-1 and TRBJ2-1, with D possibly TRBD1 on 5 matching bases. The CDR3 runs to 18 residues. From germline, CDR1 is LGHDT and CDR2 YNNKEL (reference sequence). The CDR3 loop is CASSQGARQLPSYSEQFF. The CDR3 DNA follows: TGTGCCAGCAGCCAAGGAGCCCGACAGCTGCCCTCCTACAGTGAGCAGTTCTTC.

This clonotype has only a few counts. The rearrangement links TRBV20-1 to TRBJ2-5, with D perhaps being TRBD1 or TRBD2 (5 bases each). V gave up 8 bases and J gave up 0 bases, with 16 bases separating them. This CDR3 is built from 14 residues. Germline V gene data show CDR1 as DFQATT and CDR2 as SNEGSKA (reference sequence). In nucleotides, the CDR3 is TGCAGTACCTTATTCGGGGCCAACCAAGAGACCCAGTACTTC. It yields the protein CSTLFGANQETQYF.

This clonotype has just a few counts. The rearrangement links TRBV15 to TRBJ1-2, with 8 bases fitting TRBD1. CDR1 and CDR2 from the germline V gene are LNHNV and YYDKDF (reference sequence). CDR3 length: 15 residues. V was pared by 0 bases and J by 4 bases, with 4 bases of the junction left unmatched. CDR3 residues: CATSRDQGAGYGYTF. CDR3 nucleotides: TGTGCCACCAGCAGAGATCAGGGGGCAGGCTATGGCTACACCTTC. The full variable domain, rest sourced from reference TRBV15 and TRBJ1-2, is DAMVIQNPRYQVTQFGKPVTLSCSQTLNHNVMYWYQQKSSQAPKLLFHYYDKDFNNEADTPDNFQSRRPNTSFCFLDIRSPGLGDTAMYLCATSRDQGAGYGYTFGSGTRLTVV.

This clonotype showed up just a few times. The CDR3 is CASGPGTENRLAKNIQYF. The CDR3 coding sequence is TGTGCTAGTGGCCCCGGGACCGAGAATCGTCTAGCCAAAAACATTCAGTACTTC. This chain links TRBV12-5 with TRBJ2-4, with D perhaps given as TRBD1 or TRBD2 (5 bases each). Per germline, CDR1 LGHNT and CDR2 FRNRAP. The CDR3 is 18 amino acids. Trimming removed 6 bases from V and 0 bases from J, with 21 bases in between.

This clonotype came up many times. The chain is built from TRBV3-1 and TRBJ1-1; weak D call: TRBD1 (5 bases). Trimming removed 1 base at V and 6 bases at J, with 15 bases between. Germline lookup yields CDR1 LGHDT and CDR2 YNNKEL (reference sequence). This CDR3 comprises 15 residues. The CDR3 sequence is CASSQGGGTGAEAFF. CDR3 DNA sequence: TGTGCCAGCAGCCAAGGGGGGGGTACGGGTGCTGAAGCTTTCTTT. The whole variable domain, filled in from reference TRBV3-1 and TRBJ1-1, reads DTAVSQTPKYLVTQMGNDKSIKCEQNLGHDTMYWYKQDSKKFLKIMFSYNNKELIINETVPNRFSPKSPDKAHLNLHINSLELGDSAVYFCASSQGGGTGAEAFFGQGTRLTVV.

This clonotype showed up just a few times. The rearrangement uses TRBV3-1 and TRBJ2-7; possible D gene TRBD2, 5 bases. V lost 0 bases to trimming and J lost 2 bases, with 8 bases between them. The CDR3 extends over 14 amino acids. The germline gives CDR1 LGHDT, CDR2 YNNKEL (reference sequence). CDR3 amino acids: CASSQDLTTYEQYF. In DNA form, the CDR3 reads TGTGCCAGCAGCCAAGATCTGACTACCTACGAGCAGTACTTC.

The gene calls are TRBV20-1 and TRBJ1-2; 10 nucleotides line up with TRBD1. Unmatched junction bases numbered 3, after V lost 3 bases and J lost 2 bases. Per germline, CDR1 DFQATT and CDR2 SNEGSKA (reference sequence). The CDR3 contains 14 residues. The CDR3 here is CSASGGQGNYGYTF. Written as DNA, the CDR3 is TGCAGTGCTAGTGGGGGACAGGGGAACTATGGCTACACCTTC.

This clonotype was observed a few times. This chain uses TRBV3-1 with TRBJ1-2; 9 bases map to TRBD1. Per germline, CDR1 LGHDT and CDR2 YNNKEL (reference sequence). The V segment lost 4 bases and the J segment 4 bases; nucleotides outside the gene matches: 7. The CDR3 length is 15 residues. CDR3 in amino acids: CASSRRDRDPYGYTF. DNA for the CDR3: TGTGCCAGCAGCCGCCGGGACAGGGACCCCTATGGCTACACCTTC.

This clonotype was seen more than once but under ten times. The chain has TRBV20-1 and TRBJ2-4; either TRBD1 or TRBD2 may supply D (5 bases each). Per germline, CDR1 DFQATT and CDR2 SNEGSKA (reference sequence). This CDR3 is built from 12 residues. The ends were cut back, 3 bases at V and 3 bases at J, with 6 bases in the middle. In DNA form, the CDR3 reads TGCAGTGCTAGTGGGGGCAAAAACATTCAGTACTTC. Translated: CSASGGKNIQYF.

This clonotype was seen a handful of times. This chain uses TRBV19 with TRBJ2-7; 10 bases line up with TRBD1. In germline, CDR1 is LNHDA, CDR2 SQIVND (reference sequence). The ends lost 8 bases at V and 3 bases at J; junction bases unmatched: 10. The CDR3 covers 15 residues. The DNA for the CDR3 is TGTGCCAGTGCTTCCGGGACAGGGGTTTACTACGAGCAGTACTTC. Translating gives CASASGTGVYYEQYF.

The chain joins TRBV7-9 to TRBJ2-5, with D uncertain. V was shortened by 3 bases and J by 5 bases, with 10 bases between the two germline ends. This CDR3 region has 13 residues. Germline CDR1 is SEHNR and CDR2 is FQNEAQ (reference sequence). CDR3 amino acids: CASSFDDWETQYF. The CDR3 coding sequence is TGTGCCAGCAGCTTCGACGACTGGGAGACCCAGTACTTC.

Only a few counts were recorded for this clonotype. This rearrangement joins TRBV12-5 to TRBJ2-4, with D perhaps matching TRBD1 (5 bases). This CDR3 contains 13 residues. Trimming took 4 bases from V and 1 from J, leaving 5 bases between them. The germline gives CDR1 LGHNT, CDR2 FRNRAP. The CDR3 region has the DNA TGTGCTAGTGGTTACAGGGCCAAAAACATTCAGTACTTC. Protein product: CASGYRAKNIQYF.

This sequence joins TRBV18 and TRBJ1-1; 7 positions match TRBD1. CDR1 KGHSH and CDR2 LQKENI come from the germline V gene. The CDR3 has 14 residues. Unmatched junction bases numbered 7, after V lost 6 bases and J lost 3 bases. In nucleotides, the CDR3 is TGTGCCAGCTCCCCTGGGGACAGCTACACTGAAGCTTTCTTT. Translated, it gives CASSPGDSYTEAFF.

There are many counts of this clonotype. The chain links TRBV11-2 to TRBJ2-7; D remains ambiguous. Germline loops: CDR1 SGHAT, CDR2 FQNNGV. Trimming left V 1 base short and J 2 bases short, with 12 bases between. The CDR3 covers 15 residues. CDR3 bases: TGTGCCAGCAGCTTAGGGGGTATGGATACCTACGAGCAGTACTTC. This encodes CASSLGGMDTYEQYF.